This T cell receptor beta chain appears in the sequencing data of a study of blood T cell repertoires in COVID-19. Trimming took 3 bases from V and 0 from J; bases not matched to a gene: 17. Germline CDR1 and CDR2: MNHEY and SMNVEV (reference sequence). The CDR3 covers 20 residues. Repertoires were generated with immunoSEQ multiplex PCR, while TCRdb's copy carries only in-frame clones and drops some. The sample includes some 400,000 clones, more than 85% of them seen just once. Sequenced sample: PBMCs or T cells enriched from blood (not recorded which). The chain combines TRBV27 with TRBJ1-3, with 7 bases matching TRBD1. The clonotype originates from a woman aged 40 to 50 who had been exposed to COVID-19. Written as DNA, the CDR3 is TGTGCCAGCAGTTTTGGGAGCGAGGGACAGCAAAATCTCTCTGGAAACACCATATATTTT. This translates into CASSFGSEGQQNLSGNTIYF.